This T cell receptor beta chain was identified during a study of T cell responses to AZD1222 COVID-19 vaccine (dated by TCRdb to the early 2020s). With regard to the full study: A total of 233 trial participants underwent TCR sequencing, of whom around 210 had received two doses of AZD1222 and about 25 had received two doses of the MenACWY control vaccine. Trial participants were enrolled into age subgroups of 18-55, 56-69 and 70-plus years, which contained roughly 140, 27 and 60 TCR-sequenced participants, respectively.

Points the paper makes about the study in general: Because no samples from the day 14 peak response were available, repertoires could be characterized only after the peak T cell response. Participants were mostly white British and included more females than males, and it was suggested by the authors that clonal diversity may have been underestimated. Conclusions about previously exposed vaccinees were limited because only six or seven AZD1222 recipients were SARS-CoV-2 seropositive at baseline. Nearly half of unique spike-specific TCRs reportedly recognized epitopes outside regions mutated in the B.1.351 and B.1.1.7 variants. In the small 56-69-year group, the increase in depth fell short of significance, most likely because of low power. After two AZD1222 doses, spike-specific TCR breadth and depth were significantly higher than at day 0 and than in MenACWY recipients. The whole spike protein was spanned by vaccine-associated CD4 TCRs, and dominant responses were seen in regions 160-218 and 743-854.

The germline V gene yields MRHNA for CDR1 and SNTAGT for CDR2. From the cysteine up to the phenylalanine, the CDR3 has a length of 15 residues. Only the CDR3 part of the read is kept: 45 bases, read in frame from the first base. The V end gives up 2 bases and the J end 4 bases, leaving 5 bases in the junction not matched to a gene. The CDR3 regions of human TCRbeta chains were analyzed by immunosequencing. From the authors' description of their analysis: Repertoire TCRs were matched against a reference library of SARS-CoV-2-specific TCRs generated with the MIRA antigen-specificity platform. Breadth meant the fraction of unique TCRs that were SARS-CoV-2-associated, whereas depth meant the fraction of total T cells that were SARS-CoV-2-associated. Using the MIRA data, every spike-specific TCR was mapped to the spike region that the TCR reacted to and assigned to either a CD4 or a CD8 class. Log10-transformed breadth and depth values were compared by one-way ANOVA with Sidak's multiple comparisons tests. TCRdb holds this immuneACCESS table with in-frame rearrangements only. Some clones are missing; in checked studies, unresolved V genes explain under half, and the rest has no known cause. From that table come the V and J calls and clone size; the DNA was used to work out D and trimming. Here the sample has some 120,000 clones; approximately 86% occur a single time. Under 3% of the sample belongs to the ten largest clones.

What the time point label conveys for this sample: about 28 days (+/-7) after the second vaccine dose. AZD1222 recipients whose second dose came at about 4 weeks and those whose second dose came at about 12 weeks were combined into one group, since spike-specific TCR depth and breadth did not differ between the two schedules. Samples from vaccinated people were obtained from the UK trials COV001 and COV002, which included a single-blind randomized controlled phase 2/3 trial of AZD1222 (ChAdOx1 nCoV-19) in healthy adults. Trial participant PBMC samples were collected at day 0 and day 28 after the second dose for TCRbeta chain sequencing. With regard to this clone: Its antigen specificity is not known. Base qualities are not provided; no much larger clone lies one nucleotide away.

The chain links TRBV6-4 with TRBJ2-3; a stretch of 8 junction bases matches TRBD1. The origin of this receptor is an adult who received the AZD1222 COVID-19 vaccine. Sequencing was performed on peripheral blood, taken 28 days after the second AZD1222 dose. The DNA sequence is as follows: TGTGCCAGCAGTGACGGGGCAGGGGGCGCAGATACGCAGTATTTT. It translates to CASSDGAGGADTQYF.